The T cell receptor beta chain under discussion was sequenced for a study of blood T cells in healthy people across ages. Study-wide points: Calculation of diversity from one million T cells yielded estimates considered to be underestimates.

The donors, all healthy, were Caucasians living in Russia, aged roughly 6 to 100. A minimum of 7 million PBMCs was isolated per sample. Sample-barcoded 5' priming and a J-beta primer mix drove a second PCR of 7 to 11 cycles. TCRdb redid the calling of the 5' RACE reads with MiXCR, one entry per CDR3 protein. The table lists 800,000 to 1,300,000 distinct CDR3 sequences, about 25% of them singletons, with approximately 0.79% in the top ten. Germline CDR1 is SGHTA and CDR2 is FQGNSA. The germline V and J ends were trimmed by 3 bases and 7 bases, with 10 bases remaining between them. This CDR3 has 13 residues. Comment on this clonotype: Its antigen is not identified.

This same sample was also part of a study on T cells of mothers and their children. As that study records: Material was donated by three healthy Caucasian mothers and their six children.

The TCR originated in a girl under 10 years old in good health. Sequences were obtained from blood. The chain employs TRBV7-2 and TRBJ1-3; D remains unclear. DNA of the CDR3: TGTGCCAGCAGCTTGACCGGACTCAACACCATATATTTT. Translated, it gives CASSLTGLNTIYF.